Listed below are T cell receptor beta chains from one sample, sequenced in a study of cytomegalovirus exposure and HLA in healthy donors. The method was immunoSEQ multiplex PCR; TCRdb's version includes in-frame clones alone and lacks a portion of them. The table records about 200,000 clones, around 79% of them present only once. The sequenced sample was PBMCs. Receptor source: a male donor in good health and CMV-seropositive. CDR3s include the opening cysteine and the closing phenylalanine or tryptophan. Fields, in order: V gene, J gene, D gene, clone size, CDR3 DNA, CDR3 protein. A D gene is named only where the DNA matches it firmly. Where a row states a size, it is once, few, many or the class of an expanded clone; other rows omit it.

v_call: TRBV6-5
j_call: TRBJ2-7
d_call: TRBD1
clone_size: once
cdr3_nt: TGTGCCAGCAGTTACGGGACAGGGGGTGTCTCCTACGAGCAGTACTTC
cdr3_aa: CASSYGTGGVSYEQYF

v_call: TRBV6-5
j_call: TRBJ1-5
d_call: .
clone_size: .
cdr3_nt: TGTGCCACGCGTCTGGACAGAGCCTTCAATCAGCCCCAGCATTTT
cdr3_aa: CATRLDRAFNQPQHF

v_call: TRBV7-6
j_call: TRBJ2-1
d_call: TRBD2
clone_size: .
cdr3_nt: TGTGCCAGCAGCGTTCCGGGACTAGCGGGAGACGGGCGGACGAATGAGCAGTTCTTC
cdr3_aa: CASSVPGLAGDGRTNEQFF

v_call: TRBV7-3
j_call: TRBJ2-1
d_call: .
clone_size: .
cdr3_nt: TGTGCCAGCAGCTCACAAGGGGGCTCCTACAATGAGCAGTTCTTC
cdr3_aa: CASSSQGGSYNEQFF

v_call: TRBV6-1
j_call: TRBJ1-2
d_call: .
clone_size: .
cdr3_nt: TGTGCCAGCAGTGAATTTTCCCGGGACACCTTC
cdr3_aa: CASSEFSRDTF

v_call: TRBV29-1
j_call: TRBJ1-1
d_call: .
clone_size: few
cdr3_nt: TGCAGCGTTACACAGGGATTGAGTACTGAGGCTTTCTTT
cdr3_aa: CSVTQGLSTEAFF

v_call: TRBV18
j_call: TRBJ1-1
d_call: TRBD1
clone_size: .
cdr3_nt: TGTGCCAGCTCCACGACAGGGGGCACTGAAGCTTTCTTT
cdr3_aa: CASSTTGGTEAFF

v_call: TRBV4-3
j_call: TRBJ2-3
d_call: TRBD2
clone_size: once
cdr3_nt: TGCGCCAGCAGCCAGCGGACTAGCGGTCCCCAGGATACGCAGTATTTT
cdr3_aa: CASSQRTSGPQDTQYF

v_call: TRBV6-1
j_call: TRBJ1-2
d_call: .
clone_size: .
cdr3_nt: TGTGCCAGCAGTCCCGGGACGGGGGGAATGTACGGCTACACCTTC
cdr3_aa: CASSPGTGGMYGYTF

v_call: TRBV9
j_call: TRBJ2-1
d_call: .
clone_size: .
cdr3_nt: TGTGCCAGCGGGCACACGGCCAATGAGCAGTTCTTC
cdr3_aa: CASGHTANEQFF

v_call: TRBV28
j_call: TRBJ1-2
d_call: .
clone_size: .
cdr3_nt: TGTGCCAGCAGTTCCCAGGGTCCCCGAACCGGACGGTATGGCTACACCTTC
cdr3_aa: CASSSQGPRTGRYGYTF

v_call: TRBV18
j_call: TRBJ2-7
d_call: .
clone_size: .
cdr3_nt: TGTGCCAGCTCCCTGGAGGCTACCTACGAGCAGTACTTC
cdr3_aa: CASSLEATYEQYF

v_call: TRBV19
j_call: TRBJ1-3
d_call: .
clone_size: .
cdr3_nt: TGTGCCAGTAGTACCCCCTTCGGGACCATATATTTT
cdr3_aa: CASSTPFGTIYF

v_call: TRBV4-1
j_call: TRBJ2-1
d_call: TRBD2
clone_size: .
cdr3_nt: TGCGCCAGCAGCCAATCGACTAGCGGGAGTCCCTACAATGAGCAGTTCTTC
cdr3_aa: CASSQSTSGSPYNEQFF

v_call: TRBV9
j_call: TRBJ2-2
d_call: .
clone_size: few
cdr3_nt: TGTGCCAGCAGCGCAGACAGTCCAAACACCGGGGAGCTGTTTTTT
cdr3_aa: CASSADSPNTGELFF

v_call: TRBV6-5
j_call: TRBJ1-2
d_call: .
clone_size: few
cdr3_nt: TGTGCCAGCAGTTACGCGGGGCTGGGGGGCTACACCTTC
cdr3_aa: CASSYAGLGGYTF

v_call: TRBV18
j_call: TRBJ1-3
d_call: .
clone_size: .
cdr3_nt: TGTGCCAGCTCACCACTAGACTGGAACTCTGGAAACACCATATATTTT
cdr3_aa: CASSPLDWNSGNTIYF

v_call: TRBV7-3
j_call: TRBJ2-7
d_call: .
clone_size: few
cdr3_nt: TGTGCCAGCAGCCGCGGCGCCACGAGCTCCTACGAGCAGTACTTC
cdr3_aa: CASSRGATSSYEQYF

v_call: TRBV11-2
j_call: TRBJ1-1
d_call: .
clone_size: few
cdr3_nt: TGTGCCAGCAGCCCGGGGGGGTACGCTGAAGCTTTCTTT
cdr3_aa: CASSPGGYAEAFF

v_call: TRBV7-6
j_call: TRBJ2-7
d_call: .
clone_size: .
cdr3_nt: TGTGCCAGCACCCCCCTAGGGGGGGTCACATCCTACGAGCAGTACTTC
cdr3_aa: CASTPLGGVTSYEQYF

v_call: TRBV7-2
j_call: TRBJ2-2
d_call: TRBD1
clone_size: once
cdr3_nt: TGTGCCAGCAGCCGGGACAGAAACACCGGGGAGCTGTTTTTT
cdr3_aa: CASSRDRNTGELFF

v_call: TRBV27
j_call: TRBJ2-1
d_call: TRBD1
clone_size: .
cdr3_nt: TGTGCCAGCAGTCGTCTACTCCGGGACAGGGGGCTTGAGGAGCAGTTCTTC
cdr3_aa: CASSRLLRDRGLEEQFF

v_call: TRBV6-6
j_call: TRBJ2-7
d_call: .
clone_size: few
cdr3_nt: TGTGCCAGCTCCAGGGACTTCGCCTACGAGCAGTACTTC
cdr3_aa: CASSRDFAYEQYF

v_call: TRBV7-9
j_call: TRBJ1-6
d_call: .
clone_size: .
cdr3_nt: TGTGCCAGCAGCTTAGGAGGTGATAATTCACCCCTCCACTTT
cdr3_aa: CASSLGGDNSPLHF

v_call: TRBV2
j_call: TRBJ2-5
d_call: TRBD2
clone_size: .
cdr3_nt: TGTGCCAGTACGGGGACTAGCGGCTTCCAAGAGACCCAGTACTTC
cdr3_aa: CASTGTSGFQETQYF

v_call: TRBV11-2
j_call: TRBJ2-1
d_call: .
clone_size: .
cdr3_nt: TGTGCCAGCAGCCCCGTGCGCGGGCAGATCAGGTATGAGCAGTTCTTC
cdr3_aa: CASSPVRGQIRYEQFF

v_call: TRBV29-1
j_call: TRBJ1-1
d_call: .
clone_size: .
cdr3_nt: TGCAGCGTTGCCAAACAGAACAAGAACACTGAAGCTTTCTTT
cdr3_aa: CSVAKQNKNTEAFF

v_call: TRBV7-8
j_call: TRBJ2-7
d_call: .
clone_size: few
cdr3_nt: TGTGCCAGCAGCCCCCGCGACGGCGGCTCCTACGAGCAGTACTTC
cdr3_aa: CASSPRDGGSYEQYF

v_call: TRBV29-1
j_call: TRBJ2-4
d_call: TRBD1
clone_size: .
cdr3_nt: TGCAGCGTAAACCGGGACAGACACTTAAGGAACATTCAGTACTTC
cdr3_aa: CSVNRDRHLRNIQYF

v_call: TRBV7-2
j_call: TRBJ1-3
d_call: .
clone_size: .
cdr3_nt: TGTGCCAGCAGCTTAACGGGGGAAACTGGAAACACCATATATTTT
cdr3_aa: CASSLTGETGNTIYF

v_call: TRBV4-1
j_call: TRBJ2-7
d_call: .
clone_size: .
cdr3_nt: TGCGCCAGCAGCCATGGGACGGGAGCAAGAGCCTACGAGCAGTACTTC
cdr3_aa: CASSHGTGARAYEQYF

v_call: TRBV27
j_call: TRBJ2-7
d_call: .
clone_size: .
cdr3_nt: TGTGCCAGCAGTCCCACCCCCGACAGCTCCTACGAGCAGTACTTC
cdr3_aa: CASSPTPDSSYEQYF